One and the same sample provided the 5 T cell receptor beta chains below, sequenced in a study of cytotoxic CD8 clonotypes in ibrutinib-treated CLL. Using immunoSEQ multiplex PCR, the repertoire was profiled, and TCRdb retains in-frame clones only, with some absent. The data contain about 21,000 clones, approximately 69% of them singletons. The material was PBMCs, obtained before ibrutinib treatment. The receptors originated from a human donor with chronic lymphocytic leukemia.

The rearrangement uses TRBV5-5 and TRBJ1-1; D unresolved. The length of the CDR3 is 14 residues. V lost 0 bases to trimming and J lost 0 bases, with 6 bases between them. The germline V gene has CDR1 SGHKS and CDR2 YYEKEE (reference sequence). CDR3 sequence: CASSLGPMNTEAFF. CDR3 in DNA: TGTGCCAGCAGCTTGGGGCCGATGAACACTGAAGCTTTCTTT.

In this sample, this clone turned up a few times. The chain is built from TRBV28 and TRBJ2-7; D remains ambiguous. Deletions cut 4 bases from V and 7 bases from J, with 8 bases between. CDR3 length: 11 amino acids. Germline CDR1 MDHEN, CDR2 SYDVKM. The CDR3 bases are TGTGCCAGCAGTTCATCAGATGAGCAGTACTTC. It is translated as CASSSSDEQYF.

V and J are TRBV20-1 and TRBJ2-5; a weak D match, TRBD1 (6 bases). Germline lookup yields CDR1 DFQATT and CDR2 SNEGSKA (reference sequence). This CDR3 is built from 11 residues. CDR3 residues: CSGTPVETQYF. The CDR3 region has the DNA TGCAGCGGGACACCCGTGGAGACCCAGTACTTC.

The CDR3 region has the DNA TGTGCCAGCAGCTTCGAACTAGCGGGACCCTACAATGAGCAGTTCTTC. Encoded protein: CASSFELAGPYNEQFF. The gene calls are TRBV9 and TRBJ2-1, with TRBD2 identical over 10 bases. The germline V gene has CDR1 SGDLS and CDR2 YYNGEE. V lost 4 bases and J lost 2; bases outside the gene matches: 6. This CDR3 is 16 amino acids long.

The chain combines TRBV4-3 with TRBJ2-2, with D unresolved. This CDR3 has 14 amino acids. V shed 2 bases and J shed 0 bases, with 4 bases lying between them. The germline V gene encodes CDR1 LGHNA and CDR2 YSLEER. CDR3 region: CASSQSPNTGELFF. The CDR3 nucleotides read TGCGCCAGCAGCCAATCCCCGAACACCGGGGAGCTGTTTTTT.